The clone carrying this T cell receptor (beta chain) was seen more than once but under ten times. Its antigen is unknown. In TCRdb, the 5' RACE reads were re-called with MiXCR into one record per CDR3 protein. In the table there are just under 350,000 distinct CDR3 sequences, about an eighth of which are singletons. The J segment lost 14 bases and the V segment lost 8 bases, leaving 21 bases of the junction unmatched. This CDR3 spans 16 amino acids. Germline values: CDR1 MNHEY, CDR2 SVGAGI. This sample was included in a study of T-cell memory formation after mild COVID-19. Notes on the study in general: Detection of some responders pre-infection suggested pre-existing cross-reactive memory T cells participated.

The chain employs TRBV6-5 and TRBJ2-3; 11 bases line up with TRBD2. The TCR sequence derives from a man between 18 and 35 years old who had mild COVID-19 (a few samples of this study predate the infection). Cell type and time point are not known. Sequenced material: PBMCs or a T cell subset sorted from them (not recorded which). The CDR3 loop reads CASHPGASGGRLGGYF. The CDR3 DNA is TGTGCCAGCCACCCTGGGGCTAGCGGGGGGCGCTTGGGTGGGTATTTT.